Listed below are T cell receptor beta chains from one sample, sequenced in a study of cytomegalovirus exposure and HLA in healthy donors. This table comes from immunoSEQ multiplex PCR, and its TCRdb copy is limited to in-frame clones, with some not included. The data contain approximately 220,000 clones, around 80% of them singletons. Source material: PBMCs. The receptor set was obtained from a man aged 18 to 30 in good health and CMV-seronegative. Both conserved end residues are part of each CDR3. The D gene is left open where the match is weak. Rows may omit the clone size; those that give it use once, few, many or a size class.

d_call	cdr3_length	clone_size	j_call	v_call	cdr3_nt	cdr3_aa
.	14	few	TRBJ1-5	TRBV27	TGTGCCAGCAGTTTATCGGCAGGCAGTGGACCCCAGCATTTT	CASSLSAGSGPQHF
TRBD1	13	.	TRBJ2-7	TRBV18	TGTGCCAGCTCACCGGACAGGGAAAGCGAGCAGTACTTC	CASSPDRESEQYF
TRBD2	17	.	TRBJ2-2	TRBV9	TGTGCCAGCAGCGTACATCTAGCGGGAGTGAACACCGGGGAGCTGTTTTTT	CASSVHLAGVNTGELFF
TRBD1	16	.	TRBJ2-2	TRBV4-2	TGTGCCAGCGGGCTCCCGGGACAGGGATGGACCGGGGAGCTGTTTTTT	CASGLPGQGWTGELFF
TRBD1	15	few	TRBJ1-2	TRBV5-1	TGCGCCAGCAGCCATGAAACAGGGGGAGGCTATGGCTACACCTTC	CASSHETGGGYGYTF
.	12	.	TRBJ1-2	TRBV9	TGTGCCAGCAGCGGAGGCGGGGACGGCTACACCTTC	CASSGGGDGYTF
TRBD1	16	.	TRBJ1-1	TRBV27	TGTGCCAGCAGCCCAGGGACAGGGGGGATGAACACTGAAGCTTTCTTT	CASSPGTGGMNTEAFF
.	14	once	TRBJ1-1	TRBV5-1	TGCGCCAGCAGCTTGGCCGGCGGGTACACTGAAGCTTTCTTT	CASSLAGGYTEAFF
TRBD1	13	few	TRBJ2-1	TRBV30	TGTGCCTGGAAAATGACAGGGGGCTCGTCGCAGTTCTTC	CAWKMTGGSSQFF
.	11	.	TRBJ2-3	TRBV20-1	TGCAGTGCTAGACTCCCAGATACGCAGTATTTT	CSARLPDTQYF
.	14	few	TRBJ2-7	TRBV27	TGTGCCAGCAGTACCCACAGGGAATCCTACGAGCAGTACTTC	CASSTHRESYEQYF
TRBD2	20	.	TRBJ2-7	TRBV9	TGTGCCAGCAGCGGACCAGGACTAGCGGGAGACAATTGGGACTCCTACGAGCAGTACTTC	CASSGPGLAGDNWDSYEQYF
TRBD1	13	.	TRBJ1-1	TRBV6-6	TGTGCCAGCAGTTACTCGACAGGGTTTGAAGCTTTCTTT	CASSYSTGFEAFF
.	12	.	TRBJ1-1	TRBV10-2	TGCGCCAGCAGTGAGTCGACAGGAGTTCCTTTCTTT	CASSESTGVPFF
.	13	.	TRBJ1-5	TRBV7-3	TGTGCCAGCAGCTTAATGAGGAATCAGCCCCAGCATTTT	CASSLMRNQPQHF
TRBD1	17	once	TRBJ2-1	TRBV18	TGTGCCAGCTCACCAGATGCAGGGACAGGGTTTTACAATGAGCAGTTCTTC	CASSPDAGTGFYNEQFF
.	15	.	TRBJ1-3	TRBV30	TGTGCCTGGAGTGTGGGGCAGAGCTCTGGAAACACCATATATTTT	CAWSVGQSSGNTIYF
.	16	.	TRBJ1-2	TRBV30	TGTGCCTGGAGTGTTGGGTATAGGGCAGGGGTGCATGGCTACACCTTC	CAWSVGYRAGVHGYTF
.	15	.	TRBJ2-3	TRBV6-1	TGTGCCAGCAGTGACGTAAGTACTAGCACAGATACGCAGTATTTT	CASSDVSTSTDTQYF
TRBD2	15	.	TRBJ2-1	TRBV2	TGTGCCAGCAGTGATCGGGGACTAGCAGTAAATGAGCAGTTCTTC	CASSDRGLAVNEQFF
.	14	few	TRBJ1-2	TRBV14	TGTGCCAGCAGCCAATCCCGTCGGGGGGATGGCTACACCTTC	CASSQSRRGDGYTF
.	10	.	TRBJ2-1	TRBV20-1	TGCAGTGCTAGACTTCATGAGCAGTTCTTC	CSARLHEQFF
.	14	.	TRBJ2-7	TRBV19	TGTGCCAGTAGTATCGCGGGTGTCTCCTACGAGCAGTACTTC	CASSIAGVSYEQYF
TRBD1	14	once	TRBJ2-7	TRBV2	TGTGCCAGCAGTCCGAACAGGGGGTTCTACGAGCAGTACTTC	CASSPNRGFYEQYF
.	15	.	TRBJ2-7	TRBV15	TGTGCCACCAGCAGGGGTAGCGTAAGCTCCTACGAGCAGTACTTC	CATSRGSVSSYEQYF
TRBD2	14	.	TRBJ2-7	TRBV7-3	TGTGCCAGCAGCCCCAGCGGGAACTCCTACGAGCAGTACTTC	CASSPSGNSYEQYF
.	15	.	TRBJ2-7	TRBV7-8	TGTGCCAGCAGCCCCCGTATGGGGGGCTCCTACGAGCAGTACTTC	CASSPRMGGSYEQYF
TRBD1	14	.	TRBJ2-3	TRBV25-1	TGTGCCAGCAGTTCGACGACAGGGACAGATACGCAGTATTTT	CASSSTTGTDTQYF
TRBD2	15	.	TRBJ2-5	TRBV6-4	TGTGCCAGCAGCCCAGGACTAGCGGGAGGAGAGACCCAGTACTTC	CASSPGLAGGETQYF
.	16	.	TRBJ1-1	TRBV7-9	TGTGCCAGCAGCTTTGAAGGGTTTGCAGTGCGGGAGTTGACTTTCTTT	CASSFEGFAVRELTFF
.	15	.	TRBJ2-2	TRBV6-5	TGTGCCAGCAGTTACTCGACGCGGTGGACCGGGGAGCTGTTTTTT	CASSYSTRWTGELFF
.	15	.	TRBJ2-1	TRBV4-2	TGTGCCAGCAGCCAAGACCTCTCTAGGTACAATGAGCAGTTCTTC	CASSQDLSRYNEQFF
TRBD2	16	.	TRBJ2-7	TRBV18	TGTGCCAGCTCACCACAGGCTCTAGCGGGCTCCTACGAGCAGTACTTC	CASSPQALAGSYEQYF